The present TCR beta chain was sequenced within a study of blood T cell repertoires in COVID-19. Looking at the study overall: The United States, Italy and Spain were the sources of the acute and convalescent COVID-19 samples. The analysed material was cDNA or gDNA that came from T cells, B-cell-depleted T cells, or PBMCs.

This clone came up once. The germline gives CDR1 SGHNT, CDR2 YYREEE (reference sequence). This CDR3 is 16 amino acids long. With 0 bases clipped from V and 7 bases from J, the junction kept 3 bases outside the gene matches. The repertoire was sequenced with immunoSEQ multiplex PCR; TCRdb's copy has only in-frame clones and lacks some. The data show about 160,000 clones, with roughly 90% seen just once and roughly 2.3% held by the top ten. Material: peripheral blood. The sequence was obtained from a man aged 18 to 29 with acute or convalescent COVID-19. This chain uses TRBV5-4 with TRBJ2-1; 14 positions match TRBD2. The CDR3 sequence: CASSLGGTSGSNEQFF. The CDR3 region has the DNA TGTGCCAGCAGCTTGGGGGGGACTAGCGGGAGTAATGAGCAGTTCTTC.